This T cell receptor beta chain was observed in a study of cytomegalovirus exposure and HLA in healthy donors (dated by TCRdb to the late 2010s). Context from the whole study: A later analysis indicated that the 120 validation repertoires were generated on the platform also employed for the roughly 730 repertoires of the first cohort. The study was designed to test whether signatures of past pathogen exposure could be identified by cataloging public T cell receptors. Besides the first cohort of more than 650 subjects, a separate validation cohort made up of some 110 different subjects was used. To predict cytomegalovirus infection status, the study combined high-throughput TCR immunosequencing, statistical association of individual TCRs with disease status, and machine learning. On the study overall, not on this receptor specifically: Three of the identified cytomegalovirus-associated TCR beta chains were confirmed in vitro to be specific for cytomegalovirus antigens. Across donors, most TCR sequences were observed very rarely, whereas some public TCRs were present in many individuals. All 120 or so repertoires were used to score co-occurrence in the validation cohort in a later analysis, because that analysis had no HLA typing for the cohort. The study listed 164 TCR beta chains as associated with cytomegalovirus. A later analysis found that TCRs clustered in the first cohort also tended to co-occur in the 120 validation repertoires, with 90% to 95% of cluster scores above 0. Cytomegalovirus status was reported to be diagnosed by the classifier with high specificity and sensitivity in both the original and validation cohorts. According to the authors, the approach could potentially be generalized to other disease states and immunological phenotypes.

The donors were included in the validation cohort of roughly 120 subjects, a group kept apart from the roughly 670-subject first cohort. The CDR1 and CDR2 encoded by the germline V gene (reference sequence) are LNHDA and SQIVND. CDR3 length: 15 amino acids, cysteine to phenylalanine. Only the CDR3 portion is preserved as DNA: 45 bases, with reading frame beginning at the first base. Between the V and J ends, shortened by 2 bases and 5 bases respectively, the junction contains 15 bases. The library came from the immunoSEQ multiplex PCR assay. In the original analysis: A statistical classification framework was developed to diagnose cytomegalovirus status using the catalog of TCR beta chain sequences. What TCRdb holds here is the immuneACCESS table cut down to in-frame rearrangements. Part of the clones is not present; checked against another copy, under half of the missing clones reflect an unresolved V gene, and the others are unexplained. V and J calls and clone size are given by that table; D and trimming were obtained from the DNA. In all, the sample holds about 240,000 clones, and around 87% of those were seen once. Roughly 1.2% of the sample comes from the top ten.

Remarks on this clone: Its binding antigen is unknown. No per-base quality is available; no much larger clone lies one base away.

The source material was PBMCs. The source is a woman aged 25 to 39 in good health and CMV-seropositive. The V and J genes are TRBV19 and TRBJ1-2; TRBD1 could be the D gene, as 5 bases match. The CDR3 region: CASSIRGSPSYGYTF. DNA sequence: TGTGCCAGTAGTATAAGGGGATCGCCGTCGTATGGCTACACCTTC. The variable domain in full, with residues beyond the CDR3 obtained from the reference TRBV19 and TRBJ1-2 genes, is DGGITQSPKYLFRKEGQNVTLSCEQNLNHDAMYWYRQDPGQGLRLIYYSQIVNDFQKGDIAEGYSVSREKKESFPLTVTSAQKNPTAFYLCASSIRGSPSYGYTFGSGTRLTVV.